The 30 T cell receptor beta chains below come from one sample, sequenced in a study of CD8 T cells in ankylosing spondylitis. TCRdb used MiXCR to reprocess the 5' RACE reads, holding one entry per CDR3 protein. The sample yields some 92,000 distinct CDR3 sequences, around 27% seen once. The sequencing input was blood, either unsorted or a sorted T cell fraction (not recorded which). These receptors originate from a male donor with ankylosing spondylitis or in good health (not recorded which).

There are a few counts of this clonotype. The chain has TRBV7-9 and TRBJ2-3; D is perhaps TRBD1 (5 bases). This CDR3 contains 14 residues. The V end lost 2 bases, the J end lost 5 bases, and 11 bases lay between the germline ends. Germline V gene data show CDR1 as SEHNR and CDR2 as FQNEAQ (reference sequence). CDR3 amino acids: CASSLQGAGDTQYF. The CDR3, as DNA: TGTGCCAGCAGCTTACAAGGGGCAGGAGATACGCAGTATTTT.

CDR3 sequence: CASSPRVGSQETQYF. As DNA, the CDR3 is TGTGCCAGCTCACCACGGGTAGGGAGTCAAGAGACCCAGTACTTC. V usage is TRBV18 and J usage is TRBJ2-5; possibly TRBD2 for D (5 bases). CDR1 is KGHSH and CDR2 is LQKENI in the germline V gene. V lost 1 base and J 2 bases, leaving 11 bases between the germline ends. The CDR3 runs to 15 residues. The variable domain in full, with the rest retrieved from reference TRBV18 and TRBJ2-5, is NAGVMQNPRHLVRRRGQEARLRCSPMKGHSHVYWYRQLPEEGLKFMVYLQKENIIDESGMPKERFSAEFPKEGPSILRIQQVVRGDSAAYFCASSPRVGSQETQYFGPGTRLLVL.

This clonotype has only a few counts. DNA of the CDR3: TGCGCCAGCAACGACAGAGCGGGAGACAATGAGCAGTTCTTC. The encoded protein is CASNDRAGDNEQFF. The rearrangement links TRBV5-1 to TRBJ2-1, with 8 bases identical to TRBD2. The trim removed 6 bases at V and 5 bases at J, leaving 7 bases unmatched. Germline V lookup: CDR1 SGHRS, CDR2 YFSETQ. The CDR3 spans 14 residues.

This sequence joins TRBV5-5 and TRBJ2-7, with 7 bases aligning to TRBD1. There are 15 residues in the CDR3. In germline, CDR1 is SGHKS, CDR2 YYEKEE (reference sequence). The V gene end was trimmed by 5 bases and the J gene end by 0 bases; junction bases not matched to a gene: 8. For the CDR3, the DNA is TGTGCCAGCAGACCCATCAGGGACAGCTCCTACGAGCAGTACGTC. Residues: CASRPIRDSSYEQYV.

This clonotype occurred many times. The J gene is TRBJ2-7, the V gene TRBV20-1; D is unresolved. CDR1 DFQATT and CDR2 SNEGSKA come from the germline V gene (reference sequence). The CDR3 is 14 amino acids. The CDR3 loop is CSARGPYNAYEQYV. DNA of the CDR3: TGCAGTGCCAGAGGTCCGTATAATGCCTACGAGCAGTACGTC.

The J gene is TRBJ1-4, the V gene TRBV15; maybe TRBD1 (5 bases). In germline, CDR1 is LNHNV, CDR2 YYDKDF (reference sequence). Trimming removed 3 bases at V and 10 bases at J, with 15 bases between. The CDR3 runs 14 residues. The CDR3 coding sequence is TGTGCCACCAGCAGCTGGGGGATGGTCGGAAAACTGTTTTTT. It encodes CATSSWGMVGKLFF.

This chain connects TRBV7-9 to TRBJ2-5; D might be TRBD1 or TRBD2, each matching 6 bases. V lost 7 bases, J lost 4 bases, and 16 bases lay in between. The CDR3 length is 14 residues. Germline CDR1 reads SEHNR; CDR2 reads FQNEAQ (reference sequence). The CDR3 reads CASTRRGDRETQYF. The CDR3 nucleotides read TGTGCCAGCACCCGGAGGGGGGATAGAGAGACCCAGTACTTC.

This clonotype is a singleton in its sample. The chain uses TRBV27 and TRBJ2-1; D might be TRBD1 (6 bases). This CDR3 comprises 15 residues. The germline V and J ends were trimmed by 8 bases and 0 bases, with 14 bases remaining between them. Germline CDR1 MNHEY, CDR2 SMNVEV (reference sequence). CDR3 residues: CASGRGRSSYNEQFF. Written as DNA, the CDR3 is TGTGCCAGCGGCAGGGGTCGGAGCTCCTACAATGAGCAGTTCTTC.

This clonotype has just a few counts. The J gene is TRBJ2-2, the V gene TRBV5-8, with 7 bases matching TRBD1. Per the germline V gene, CDR1 is SGHTS and CDR2 is YDEGEE. V lost 4 bases to trimming and J lost 7 bases; unmatched junction nucleotides: 10. The CDR3 has 15 residues. CDR3: CASSLRGPSRGELFF. For the CDR3, the DNA is TGTGCCAGCAGCCTTAGGGGGCCGTCACGCGGGGAGCTGTTTTTT.

The chain employs TRBV20-1 and TRBJ2-7; the D call may be TRBD1 or TRBD2 (5 bases each). Deletions cut 3 bases from V and 3 bases from J, with 12 bases between. CDR1 DFQATT and CDR2 SNEGSKA come from the germline V gene (reference sequence). The CDR3 runs 13 residues. CDR3 in DNA: TGCAGTGCTAGGTCGCTGGGGGACTACGAGCAGTACTTC. Translation gives CSARSLGDYEQYF.

The rearrangement joins TRBV10-3 to TRBJ2-5; 8 bases agree with TRBD1. The J segment lost 4 bases and the V segment lost 11 bases, leaving 21 bases of the junction unmatched. Germline V lookup: CDR1 ENHRY, CDR2 SYGVKD. The CDR3 runs 17 residues. Here the CDR3 DNA reads TGTGCCGCCCAGGCCCGACTGCAGGGGGCAGCTCCAGAGACCCAGTACTTC. Encoded protein: CAAQARLQGAAPETQYF.

V and J are TRBV6-1 and TRBJ2-5; perhaps TRBD1 as D (6 bases). The CDR3 runs 14 residues. CDR1 is MNHNS, CDR2 SASEGT, per germline. V lost 8 bases and J lost 5, with 18 bases in between. CDR3 residues: CASSTTQGFETQYF. The CDR3 DNA is TGTGCCAGCTCAACCACACAGGGCTTCGAGACCCAGTACTTC.

The rearrangement uses TRBV10-3 and TRBJ2-7, with TRBD1 identical over 7 bases. Germline V gives CDR1 ENHRY, CDR2 SYGVKD. There are 16 residues in the CDR3. After removal of 3 bases from V and 7 bases from J, the junction contained 15 bases not matched to a gene. The CDR3 is CAISDRTGVLTWEQYF. CDR3 coding DNA: TGTGCCATCAGTGACAGAACAGGGGTACTTACGTGGGAGCAGTACTTC.

The gene calls are TRBV7-2 and TRBJ2-1, with D possibly being TRBD2 (7 bases). The V end was cut by 5 bases, the J end by 9 bases, with 23 bases between. This CDR3 region has 16 residues. Per the germline V gene, CDR1 is SGHTA and CDR2 is FQGNSA. This CDR3 is CASSLVGLRGGSEQFF. CDR3 nucleotides: TGTGCCAGCAGCCTCGTCGGCCTGAGGGGGGGTAGTGAGCAGTTCTTC.

The V call is TRBV7-9, the J call TRBJ2-7; D gene unclear. CDR3 length: 12 amino acids. Trimming cost V 2 bases and J 2 bases, with 4 bases left between them. Per the germline V gene, CDR1 is SEHNR and CDR2 is FQNEAQ (reference sequence). CDR3 amino acids: CASSLSTYEQYF. CDR3 DNA: TGTGCCAGCAGCTTAAGTACCTACGAGCAGTACTTC.

This clonotype was picked up many times. The chain uses TRBV20-1 and TRBJ2-1; D gene uncertain. This CDR3 has 13 residues. Germline CDR1 and CDR2: DFQATT and SNEGSKA (reference sequence). The V end lost 3 bases, the J end lost 0 bases, and 6 bases lay between the germline ends. CDR3 nucleotides: TGCAGTGCTAGTCCGGACTCCTACAATGAGCAGTTCTTC. It is translated as CSASPDSYNEQFF.

The chain joins TRBV28 to TRBJ1-1; perhaps TRBD1 as D (5 bases). V was shortened by 2 bases and J by 3 bases, with 7 bases between the two germline ends. Germline CDR1 MDHEN, CDR2 SYDVKM. The length of the CDR3 is 13 residues. The CDR3 spells CASSLDSYTEAFF. CDR3 bases: TGTGCCAGCAGTTTAGACAGTTACACTGAAGCTTTCTTT. Full variable domain (missing parts from reference TRBV28 and TRBJ1-1): DVKVTQSSRYLVKRTGEKVFLECVQDMDHENMFWYRQDPGLGLRLIYFSYDVKMKEKGDIPEGYSVSREKKERFSLILESASTNQTSMYLCASSLDSYTEAFFGQGTRLTVV.

V and J are TRBV20-1 and TRBJ2-7, with TRBD1 identical over 9 bases. Trimming removed 6 bases from V and 4 bases from J; junction bases left unmatched: 7. Germline CDR1 and CDR2: DFQATT and SNEGSKA (reference sequence). The CDR3 loop spans 13 amino acids. CDR3 residues: CSAPGQGFYEQYF. The CDR3 region has the DNA TGCAGTGCCCCGGGACAGGGTTTTTACGAGCAGTACTTC.

This clonotype was observed a few times. V gene TRBV27 combines with J gene TRBJ2-2; 7 bases line up with TRBD1. The CDR3 is 15 residues long. Trimming cost V 5 bases and J 4 bases; bases outside gene matches: 7. CDR1 and CDR2 (germline): MNHEY, SMNVEV (reference sequence). The CDR3 DNA reads TGTGCCAGCAGTCTACCCGGGACAGTCACCGGGGAGCTGTTTTTT. Translated: CASSLPGTVTGELFF.

This chain joins TRBV7-9 and TRBJ1-5; tentatively, D is TRBD1 (5 bases). CDR3 size: 13 residues. CDR1 and CDR2 (germline): SEHNR, FQNEAQ (reference sequence). Between the trimmed V and J ends, which lost 2 bases and 7 bases, there was a span of 9 bases. DNA of the CDR3: TGTGCCAGCAGCTTATTTCAGGGCCAGCCCCAGCATTTT. Its protein is CASSLFQGQPQHF.

This clonotype has ten or more counts. This chain uses TRBV19 with TRBJ2-1; no definite D call. Germline CDR1 and CDR2: LNHDA and SQIVND (reference sequence). Trimming left V 5 bases short and J 5 bases short, with 13 bases between. This CDR3 region has 14 residues. The CDR3 loop reads CASSVWARDNEQFF. DNA of the CDR3: TGTGCCAGTAGTGTGTGGGCCAGAGACAATGAGCAGTTCTTC.

The chain joins TRBV11-1 to TRBJ2-3; 8 bases map to TRBD2. The CDR3 totals 18 residues. CDR1 SGHAT and CDR2 FQDESV come from the germline V gene (reference sequence). V lost 4 bases to trimming and J lost 5 bases; unmatched junction nucleotides: 17. The CDR3 DNA sequence: TGTGCCAGCAGCTCCCTGGTGGTAGCGGGGACCGGGGAAGATACGCAGTATTTT. Residues: CASSSLVVAGTGEDTQYF.

A few counts support this clonotype. The chain uses TRBV27 and TRBJ2-1; no clear D gene. The CDR3 has 13 residues. Germline CDR1 MNHEY, CDR2 SMNVEV (reference sequence). Trimming cost V 4 bases and J 8 bases, with 12 bases left between them. CDR3 amino acids: CASSYGSYDEQFF. The CDR3, as DNA: TGTGCCAGCAGTTACGGCAGTTACGATGAGCAGTTCTTC.

This clonotype appeared a few times. This chain connects TRBV30 to TRBJ1-2; TRBD1 aligns across 7 bases. The CDR3 has 14 amino acids. The ends lost 2 bases at V and 6 bases at J; junction bases unmatched: 9. Germline V gene data show CDR1 as GTSNPN and CDR2 as SVGIG (reference sequence). DNA of the CDR3: TGTGCCTGGAGTCGGGAGACAGGGAGAAATGGCTACACCTTC. This sequence encodes CAWSRETGRNGYTF. The variable domain in full, completed from reference TRBV30 and TRBJ1-2, reads SQTIHQWPATLVQPVGSPLSLECTVEGTSNPNLYWYRQAAGRGLQLLFYSVGIGQISSEVPQNLSASRPQDRQFILSSKKLLLSDSGFYLCAWSRETGRNGYTFGSGTRLTVV.

The chain joins TRBV15 to TRBJ1-2, with no clear D. The CDR3 is 14 residues long. Trimming shortened V by 4 bases and J by 3 bases, and 12 bases separated the two germline ends. Germline V CDR1 and CDR2: LNHNV, YYDKDF (reference sequence). CDR3 amino acids: CATSTGELYYGYTF. DNA for the CDR3: TGTGCCACCAGCACTGGCGAACTCTACTATGGCTACACCTTC. The whole variable domain, filled in from reference TRBV15 and TRBJ1-2, reads DAMVIQNPRYQVTQFGKPVTLSCSQTLNHNVMYWYQQKSSQAPKLLFHYYDKDFNNEADTPDNFQSRRPNTSFCFLDIRSPGLGDTAMYLCATSTGELYYGYTFGSGTRLTVV.

This clonotype was recorded a few times. This chain connects TRBV5-1 to TRBJ2-2; 7 bases align to TRBD1. V lost 4 bases and J lost 0; bases outside the gene matches: 3. CDR3 length: 15 residues. Germline assignment: CDR1 SGHRS and CDR2 YFSETQ. The CDR3 is CASSRGQSNTGELFF. As DNA, the CDR3 is TGCGCCAGCAGCCGGGGACAGTCGAACACCGGGGAGCTGTTTTTT. The whole variable domain, remainder taken from reference TRBV5-1 and TRBJ2-2, is KAGVTQTPRYLIKTRGQQVTLSCSPISGHRSVSWYQQTPGQGLQFLFEYFSETQRNKGNFPGRFSGRQFSNSRSEMNVSTLELGDSALYLCASSRGQSNTGELFFGEGSRLTVL.

This clonotype was seen ten or more times. The V call is TRBV6-5, the J call TRBJ1-1; the D is unclear. V was cut by 11 bases and J by 3 bases, with 13 bases left in between. This CDR3 has 12 amino acids. CDR1 MNHEY and CDR2 SVGAGI come from the germline V gene. The CDR3 here is CAVQDVDTEAFF. CDR3 DNA: TGTGCCGTCCAGGACGTGGACACTGAAGCTTTCTTT.

This clonotype was counted many times. The chain carries TRBV5-1 and TRBJ2-3; D may be TRBD1 (5 bases). Trimming left V 0 bases short and J 3 bases short, with 11 bases between. This CDR3 has 15 residues. Germline CDR1 is SGHRS and CDR2 is YFSETQ. The CDR3 protein is CASSLGSAGTDTQYF. The DNA of the CDR3 is TGCGCCAGCAGCTTGGGGTCGGCAGGGACAGATACGCAGTATTTT.

This clonotype showed up just a few times. J is TRBJ1-1 and V is TRBV7-3; D is undetermined. The germline V and J ends were trimmed by 4 bases and 0 bases, with 12 bases remaining between them. This CDR3 contains 15 residues. CDR1 and CDR2 from the germline V gene are SGHTA and FQGTGA. CDR3 region: CASSSYSGMNTEAFF. In nucleotides, the CDR3 is TGTGCCAGCAGCTCATATAGTGGGATGAACACTGAAGCTTTCTTT.

There are a few counts of this clonotype. J is TRBJ1-6 and V is TRBV4-2; D unclear. The CDR3 is 13 amino acids. Germline-derived CDR1 and CDR2 are LGHNA and YNFKEQ. With 4 bases removed from V and 7 bases from J, the gap between germline ends came to 8 bases. CDR3 sequence: CASSPTPNSPLHF. The CDR3 DNA is TGTGCCAGCAGCCCGACCCCCAATTCACCCCTCCACTTT.